This T cell receptor (beta chain) was documented in a study of T cell repertoires in cytomegalovirus infection. Study as a whole: The public TCR beta signatures pointed to both CMV infection and matching HLA type. Notes on the study in general: CMV carriers having the relevant HLA were flagged by cumulative public TCR beta family frequency.

V gave up 1 base and J gave up 6 bases, with 8 bases separating them. CDR1 is SGHVS and CDR2 is FQNEAQ in the germline V gene. The CDR3 consists of 13 residues. TCRdb reanalysed the reads using MiXCR and keeps one entry per CDR3 protein. The sample carries more than 650,000 distinct CDR3 sequences, roughly a third recorded once. This clonotype was detected many times. Its cognate antigen is unknown. V gene TRBV7-8 combines with J gene TRBJ2-3; D remains unclear. The source of this sequence is a human donor in good health (CMV status not recorded). Some clones in this sample may be carry-over from other donors' samples. Sequenced input: PBMCs. The CDR3 region is CASSLEVRDTQYF. Here the CDR3 DNA reads TGTGCCAGCAGCTTAGAGGTTCGGGATACGCAGTATTTT.